These 8 T cell receptor beta chains share one sample of origin, sequenced in a study of Graves' ophthalmopathy and Graves' hyperthyroidism. Amplified TCR beta CDR3 regions were obtained using RNA transcripts as template. Amplification began with first-round RT-PCR using HTBI primers, then second-round multiplex PCR was performed. TCRdb re-derived calls from the multiplex PCR reads in MiXCR, one entry per CDR3 protein. There are 300,000 to 400,000 distinct CDR3 sequences in the sample; approximately 18% occur only once, and 2% to 3% lies in the top ten. Input material: peripheral blood. These receptors all stem from an adult woman with stable Graves' hyperthyroidism.

This clonotype was counted only a few times. The chain combines TRBV6-1 with TRBJ1-1; 7 bases match TRBD1. Germline loops: CDR1 MNHNS, CDR2 SASEGT. This CDR3 region has 13 residues. The V gene end was trimmed by 6 bases and the J gene end by 3 bases; junction bases not matched to a gene: 4. CDR3 sequence: CASRTTGDTEAFF. CDR3 nucleotides: TGTGCCAGCAGAACTACAGGGGACACTGAAGCTTTCTTT.

This clonotype was recorded at least ten times. CDR3 DNA: TGTGCCAGCAGCTTAGGCGGGCCCCCCTACGAGCAGTACTTC. Encoded protein: CASSLGGPPYEQYF. The rearrangement links TRBV5-4 to TRBJ2-7, with a weak D call TRBD2 (5 bases). Trimming pared 2 bases from V and 2 bases from J, leaving 11 bases between. Germline V lookup: CDR1 SGHNT, CDR2 YYREEE (reference sequence). The CDR3 covers 14 residues. The whole variable domain, filled in from reference TRBV5-4 and TRBJ2-7, reads ETGVTQSPTHLIKTRGQQVTLRCSSQSGHNTVSWYQQALGQGPQFIFQYYREEENGRGNFPPRFSGLQFPNYSSELNVNALELDDSALYLCASSLGGPPYEQYFGPGTRLTVT.

There are many counts of this clonotype. The chain carries TRBV3-1 and TRBJ1-1; no clear D gene. The germline V gene encodes CDR1 LGHDT and CDR2 YNNKEL (reference sequence). The CDR3 consists of 13 residues. Trimming stripped 2 bases from V and 3 bases from J, with 7 bases between. This chain's CDR3 is CASSQFADTEAFF. CDR3 DNA: TGTGCCAGCAGCCAATTTGCGGACACTGAAGCTTTCTTT.

This clonotype appeared many times. This chain joins TRBV7-2 and TRBJ2-4; D unresolved. This CDR3 has 15 residues. With 1 base removed from V and 2 bases from J, the gap between germline ends came to 9 bases. Germline V gives CDR1 SGHTA, CDR2 FQGNSA. The CDR3 region has the DNA TGTGCCAGCAGCTTAGTTCTGGGTTCCAAAAACATTCAGTACTTC. Its translation is CASSLVLGSKNIQYF.

This clonotype was counted between two and nine times. V gene TRBV9 combines with J gene TRBJ1-3; 7 positions match TRBD1. Per the germline V gene, CDR1 is SGDLS and CDR2 is YYNGEE. The CDR3 length is 15 residues. The V and J ends lost 4 bases and 2 bases, in that order; junction bases with no gene match: 6. The CDR3 region has the DNA TGTGCCAGCAGCCGCGAACAGGGGACTGGAAACACCATATATTTT. Translated: CASSREQGTGNTIYF. Full variable domain (rest looked up from reference TRBV9 and TRBJ1-3): DSGVTQTPKHLITATGQRVTLRCSPRSGDLSVYWYQQSLDQGLQFLIQYYNGEERAKGNILERFSAQQFPDLHSELNLSSLELGDSALYFCASSREQGTGNTIYFGEGSWLTVV.

This clonotype was found many times. CDR3 sequence (DNA): TGTGCCATCAGGGAAACTTCGGACAAGAACACTGAAGCTTTCTTT. Protein sequence: CAIRETSDKNTEAFF. V gene TRBV10-3 combines with J gene TRBJ1-1; D is possibly TRBD1 (5 bases). Germline assignment: CDR1 ENHRY and CDR2 SYGVKD. This CDR3 region has 15 residues. V lost 6 bases, J lost 1 base, and 15 bases lay in between.

This clonotype was recorded many times. The chain uses TRBV7-2 and TRBJ2-7; TRBD1 matches 9 bases. CDR1 SGHTA and CDR2 FQGNSA come from the germline V gene. The V and J ends lost 3 bases and 6 bases, in that order; junction bases with no gene match: 6. This CDR3 spans 14 amino acids. The DNA for the CDR3 is TGTGCCAGCAGCTTCCGGGACAGGGAGGGCGAGCAGTACTTC. This translates into CASSFRDREGEQYF.

This clonotype came up many times. The chain is built from TRBV28 and TRBJ2-5; no firm D call. Trimming removed 7 bases at V and 3 bases at J, with 21 bases between. CDR3 length: 16 amino acids. CDR1 and CDR2 from the germline V gene are MDHEN and SYDVKM. CDR3 in amino acids: CASTPPLGDEKETQYF. The CDR3 DNA is TGTGCCAGCACCCCGCCCCTTGGGGATGAAAAAGAGACCCAGTACTTC.